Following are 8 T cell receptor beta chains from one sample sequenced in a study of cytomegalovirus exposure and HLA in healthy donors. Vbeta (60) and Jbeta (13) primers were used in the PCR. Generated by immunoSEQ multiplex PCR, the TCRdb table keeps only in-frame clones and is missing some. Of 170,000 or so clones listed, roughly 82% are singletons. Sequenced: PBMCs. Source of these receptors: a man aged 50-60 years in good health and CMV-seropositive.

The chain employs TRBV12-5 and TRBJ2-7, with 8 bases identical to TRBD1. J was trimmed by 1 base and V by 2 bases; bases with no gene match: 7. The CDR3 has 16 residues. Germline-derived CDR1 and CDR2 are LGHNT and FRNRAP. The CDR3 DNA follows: TGTGCTAGTGGTTTGTGGGACAGGTTTTTTTCCTACGAGCAGTACTTC. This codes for CASGLWDRFFSYEQYF.

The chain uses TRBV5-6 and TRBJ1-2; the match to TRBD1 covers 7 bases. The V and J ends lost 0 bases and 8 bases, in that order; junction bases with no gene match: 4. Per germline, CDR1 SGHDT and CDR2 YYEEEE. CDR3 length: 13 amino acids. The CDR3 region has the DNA TGTGCCAGCAGCTTGGACAGGGGATTCGGCTACACCTTC. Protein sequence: CASSLDRGFGYTF.

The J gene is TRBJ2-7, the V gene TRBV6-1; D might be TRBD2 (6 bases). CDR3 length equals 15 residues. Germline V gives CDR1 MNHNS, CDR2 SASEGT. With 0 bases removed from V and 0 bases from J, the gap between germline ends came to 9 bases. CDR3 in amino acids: CASSEAGGSSYEQYV. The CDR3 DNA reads TGTGCCAGCAGTGAAGCGGGGGGAAGCTCCTACGAGCAGTACGTC.

The CDR3 sequence is CASSLADSGETQYF. The DNA of the CDR3 is TGTGCCAGCAGCTTAGCGGACAGTGGAGAGACCCAGTACTTC. The genes are TRBV7-9 and TRBJ2-5; D possibly corresponds to TRBD1 (6 bases). V lost 0 bases and J 4 bases, leaving 9 bases between the germline ends. This CDR3 comprises 14 residues. CDR1 is SEHNR, CDR2 FQNEAQ, per germline (reference sequence).

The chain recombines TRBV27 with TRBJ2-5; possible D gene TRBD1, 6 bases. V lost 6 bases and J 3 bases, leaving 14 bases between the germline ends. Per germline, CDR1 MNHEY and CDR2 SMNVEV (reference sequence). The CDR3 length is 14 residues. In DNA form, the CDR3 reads TGTGCCAGCAGCGGGGTAGGGGGTAAAGAGACCCAGTACTTC. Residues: CASSGVGGKETQYF.

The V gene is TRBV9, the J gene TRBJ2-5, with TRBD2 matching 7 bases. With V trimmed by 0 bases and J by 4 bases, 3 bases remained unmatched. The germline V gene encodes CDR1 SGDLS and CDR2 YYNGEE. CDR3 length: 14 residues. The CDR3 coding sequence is TGTGCCAGCAGCGTAGGTGGGGGGGGAGAGACCCAGTACTTC. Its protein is CASSVGGGGETQYF.

CDR3 loop: CAWSETIGGNQPQHF. The CDR3 DNA reads as TGTGCCTGGAGTGAGACTATTGGAGGCAATCAGCCCCAGCATTTT. The chain has TRBV30 and TRBJ1-5; unclear D gene. CDR3 size: 15 residues. From germline, CDR1 is GTSNPN and CDR2 SVGIG (reference sequence). V lost 1 base and J 2 bases, leaving 12 bases between the germline ends.

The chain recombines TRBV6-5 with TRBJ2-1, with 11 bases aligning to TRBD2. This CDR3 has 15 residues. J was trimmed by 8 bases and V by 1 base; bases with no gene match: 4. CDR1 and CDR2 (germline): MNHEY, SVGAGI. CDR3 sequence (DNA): TGTGCCAGCAGTTACTTGACTAGCGGGACCGATGAGCAGTTCTTC. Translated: CASSYLTSGTDEQFF.